This TCR beta chain comes out of a study of T cell repertoires in cytomegalovirus infection (dated by TCRdb to 2018 to 2020). About the study as a whole: Because public TCR beta signatures pointed to carriage of CMV infection together with the matching HLA type, the HLA type of each donor mattered for the analysis. On the study overall, not on this receptor specifically: In both this cohort and an independent cohort of approximately 350 donors, the cumulative frequency of public TCR beta family members distinguished carriers of CMV infection plus the relevant HLA type. The ex vivo response was dominated by HLA-C-restricted CMV-specific TCR beta clonotypes, which also provided the single most frequent clonotype in two of eight donors.

In its sample, this clonotype was seen many times. Its antigen remains unidentified. Base qualities were left out, and no much larger clone turns up one base away. For sequencing, an Illumina HiSeq 1500 was employed. The public reads were reanalyzed by TCRdb: fastp trimming at Q25, MiXCR alignment, in-frame beta chains only. Duplicate CDR3 protein sequences are folded into a single record with the most common DNA and genes. The sample table contains 290,000 or so distinct CDR3 sequences; only one count was recorded for 8% to 10% of them. In total, the top ten clones hold approximately 2.3% of the sample. For this chain, trimming is 7 bases at the V end and 0 bases at the J end, and the number of junction bases without a gene match is 3. CDR1 and CDR2, per the germline V gene (reference sequence), are MNHNY and SVGAGI. From the cysteine through the phenylalanine, the CDR3 covers 14 amino acids. Only the CDR3 DNA is retained, 42 bases long and in frame from the first base.

The specimen was PBMCs. Recombination linked TRBV6-6 to TRBJ2-1, and 7 junction bases match TRBD2. This receptor was taken from a human donor in good health (CMV status not recorded). Some clones in this sample may be carry-over from other donors' samples. The CDR3 here reads CASKRDYSYNEQFF. The DNA sequence is as follows: TGTGCCAGCAAGAGGGACTACTCCTACAATGAGCAGTTCTTC.